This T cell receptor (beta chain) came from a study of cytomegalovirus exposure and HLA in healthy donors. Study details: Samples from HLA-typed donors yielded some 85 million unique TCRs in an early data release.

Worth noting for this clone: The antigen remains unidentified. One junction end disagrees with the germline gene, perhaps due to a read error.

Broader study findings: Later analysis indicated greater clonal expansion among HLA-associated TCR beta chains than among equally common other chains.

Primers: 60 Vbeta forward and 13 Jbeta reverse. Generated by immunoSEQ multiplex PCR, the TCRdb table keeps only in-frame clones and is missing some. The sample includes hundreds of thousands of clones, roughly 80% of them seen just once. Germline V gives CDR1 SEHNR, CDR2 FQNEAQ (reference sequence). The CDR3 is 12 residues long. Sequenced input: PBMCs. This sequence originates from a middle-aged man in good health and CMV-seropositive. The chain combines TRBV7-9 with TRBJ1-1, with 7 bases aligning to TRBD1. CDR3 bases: TGTTCCAGCAGCTTCGGGGACAGTGAAGCTTTCTTT. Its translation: CSSSFGDSEAFF.